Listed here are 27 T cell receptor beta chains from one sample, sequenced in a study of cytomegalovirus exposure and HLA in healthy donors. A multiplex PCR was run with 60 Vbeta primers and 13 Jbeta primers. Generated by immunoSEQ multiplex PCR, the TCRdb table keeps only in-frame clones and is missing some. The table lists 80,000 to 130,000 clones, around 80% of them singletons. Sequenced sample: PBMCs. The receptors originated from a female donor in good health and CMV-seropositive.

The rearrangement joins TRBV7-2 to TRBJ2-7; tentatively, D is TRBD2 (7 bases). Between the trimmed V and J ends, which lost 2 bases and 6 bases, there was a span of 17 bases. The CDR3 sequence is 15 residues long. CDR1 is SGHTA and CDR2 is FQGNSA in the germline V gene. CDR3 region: CASSLKGGGLSEQYF. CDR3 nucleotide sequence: TGTGCCAGCAGCTTAAAAGGCGGGGGCCTCTCCGAGCAGTACTTC. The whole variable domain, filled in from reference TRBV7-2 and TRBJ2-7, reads GAGVSQSPSNKVTEKGKDVELRCDPISGHTALYWYRQSLGQGLEFLIYFQGNSAPDKSGLPSDRFSAERTGGSVSTLTIQRTQQEDSAVYLCASSLKGGGLSEQYFGPGTRLTVT.

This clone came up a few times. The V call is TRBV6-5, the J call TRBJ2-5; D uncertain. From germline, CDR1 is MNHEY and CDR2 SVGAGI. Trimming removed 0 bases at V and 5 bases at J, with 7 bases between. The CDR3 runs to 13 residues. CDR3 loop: CASSYSERETQYF. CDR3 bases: TGTGCCAGCAGTTACTCTGAGAGGGAGACCCAGTACTTC.

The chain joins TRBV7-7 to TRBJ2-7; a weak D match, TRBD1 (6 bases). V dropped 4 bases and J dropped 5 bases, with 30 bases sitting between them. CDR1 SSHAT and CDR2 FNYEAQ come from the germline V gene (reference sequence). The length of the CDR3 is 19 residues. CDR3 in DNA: TGTGCCAGCAGCTGGGGACCGGGACAACCTTCCCTGATTCCCCACGAGCAGTACTTC. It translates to CASSWGPGQPSLIPHEQYF.

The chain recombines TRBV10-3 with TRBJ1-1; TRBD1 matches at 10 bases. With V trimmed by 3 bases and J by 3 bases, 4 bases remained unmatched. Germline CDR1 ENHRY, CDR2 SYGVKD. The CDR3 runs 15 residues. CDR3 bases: TGTGCCATCAGTGATCCCGGGACAGGGGACACTGAAGCTTTCTTT. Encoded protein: CAISDPGTGDTEAFF.

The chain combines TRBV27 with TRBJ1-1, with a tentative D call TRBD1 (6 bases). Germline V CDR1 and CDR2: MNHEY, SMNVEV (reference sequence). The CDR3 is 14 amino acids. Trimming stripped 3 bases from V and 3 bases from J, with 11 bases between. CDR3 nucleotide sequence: TGTGCCAGCAGTTTCGCAGGGGAGTACACTGAAGCTTTCTTT. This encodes CASSFAGEYTEAFF.

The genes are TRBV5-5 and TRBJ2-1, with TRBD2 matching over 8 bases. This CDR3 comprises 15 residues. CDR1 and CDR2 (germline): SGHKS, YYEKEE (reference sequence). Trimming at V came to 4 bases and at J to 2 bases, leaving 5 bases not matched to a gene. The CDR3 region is CASSLGLGPYNEQFF. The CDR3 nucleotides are TGTGCCAGCAGCCTGGGACTAGGACCCTACAATGAGCAGTTCTTC.

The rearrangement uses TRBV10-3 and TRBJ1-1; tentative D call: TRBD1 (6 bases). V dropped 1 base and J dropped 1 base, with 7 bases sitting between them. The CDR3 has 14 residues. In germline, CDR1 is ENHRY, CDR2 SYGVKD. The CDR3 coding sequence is TGTGCCATCAGTGAGTTGGACAGGAACACTGAAGCTTTCTTT. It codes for CAISELDRNTEAFF.

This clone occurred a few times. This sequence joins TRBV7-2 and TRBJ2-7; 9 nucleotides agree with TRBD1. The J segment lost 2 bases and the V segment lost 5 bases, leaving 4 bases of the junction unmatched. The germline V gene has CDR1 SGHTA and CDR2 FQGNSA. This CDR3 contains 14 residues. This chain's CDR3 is CASSRDRVTYEQYF. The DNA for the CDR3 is TGTGCCAGCAGCCGGGACAGGGTCACCTACGAGCAGTACTTC.

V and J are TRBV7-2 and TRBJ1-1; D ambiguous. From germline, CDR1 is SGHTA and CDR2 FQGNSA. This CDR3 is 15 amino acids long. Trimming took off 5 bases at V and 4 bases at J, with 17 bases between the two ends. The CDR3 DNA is TGTGCCAGCAGCCCAAAGACCCGCCGGAGCACTGAAGCTTTCTTT. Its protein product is CASSPKTRRSTEAFF.

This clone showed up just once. This CDR3 reads CASSAGTDLYEQYF. The CDR3 coding sequence is TGTGCCAGCAGCGCGGGGACAGATCTCTACGAGCAGTACTTC. The V and J genes are TRBV5-6 and TRBJ2-7, with D maybe TRBD1 (7 bases). CDR3 length equals 14 residues. Germline CDR1 is SGHDT and CDR2 is YYEEEE. V was clipped by 4 bases and J by 3 bases, with 14 bases between them.

The CDR3 sequence is CASSSDRGRNTIYF. The CDR3 nucleotides read TGTGCCAGCAGCTCCGACAGGGGAAGAAACACCATATATTTT. The rearrangement uses TRBV7-2 and TRBJ1-3, with 8 bases matching TRBD1. This CDR3 is built from 14 residues. CDR1 SGHTA and CDR2 FQGNSA come from the germline V gene. V dropped 4 bases and J dropped 5; count of bases not matched to a gene: 4.

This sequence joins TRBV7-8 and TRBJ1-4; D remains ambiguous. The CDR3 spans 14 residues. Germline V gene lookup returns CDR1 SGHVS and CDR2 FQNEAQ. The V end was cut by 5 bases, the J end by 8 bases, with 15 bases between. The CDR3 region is CASSPYPRGEKLFF. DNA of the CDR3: TGTGCCAGCAGCCCATACCCCAGAGGCGAAAAACTGTTTTTT.

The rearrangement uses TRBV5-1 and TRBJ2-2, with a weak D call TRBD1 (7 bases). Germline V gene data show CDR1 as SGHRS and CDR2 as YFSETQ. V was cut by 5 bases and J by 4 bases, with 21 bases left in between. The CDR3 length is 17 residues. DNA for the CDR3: TGCGCCAGCAGGACTCCCCGACAGGGAGGTGGCACCGGGGAGCTGTTTTTT. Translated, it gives CASRTPRQGGGTGELFF.

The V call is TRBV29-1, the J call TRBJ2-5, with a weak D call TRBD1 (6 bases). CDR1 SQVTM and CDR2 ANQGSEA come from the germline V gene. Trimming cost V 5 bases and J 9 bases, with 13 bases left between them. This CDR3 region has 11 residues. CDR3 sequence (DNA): TGCAGCGTTACCTCTGAGGGGGCCCAGTACTTC. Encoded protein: CSVTSEGAQYF.

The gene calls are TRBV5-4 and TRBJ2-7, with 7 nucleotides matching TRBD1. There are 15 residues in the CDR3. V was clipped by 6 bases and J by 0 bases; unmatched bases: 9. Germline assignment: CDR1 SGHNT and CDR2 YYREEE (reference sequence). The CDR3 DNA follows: TGTGCCAGCACCCCTGAGGGGGACAGCTCCTACGAGCAGTACTTC. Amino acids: CASTPEGDSSYEQYF.

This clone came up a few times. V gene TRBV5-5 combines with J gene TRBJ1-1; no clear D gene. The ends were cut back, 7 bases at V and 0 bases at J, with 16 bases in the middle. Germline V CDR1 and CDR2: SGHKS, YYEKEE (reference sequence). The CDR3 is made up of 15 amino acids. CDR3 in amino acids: CASSREGSMNTEAFF. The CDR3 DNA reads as TGTGCCAGCTCCCGGGAGGGTTCTATGAACACTGAAGCTTTCTTT. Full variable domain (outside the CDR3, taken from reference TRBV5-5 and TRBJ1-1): DAGVTQSPTHLIKTRGQQVTLRCSPISGHKSVSWYQQVLGQGPQFIFQYYEKEERGRGNFPDRFSARQFPNYSSELNVNALLLGDSALYLCASSREGSMNTEAFFGQGTRLTVV.

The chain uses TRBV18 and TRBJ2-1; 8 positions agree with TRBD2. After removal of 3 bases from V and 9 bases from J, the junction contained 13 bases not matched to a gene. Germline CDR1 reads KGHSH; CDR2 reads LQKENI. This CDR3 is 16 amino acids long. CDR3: CASSPRPGLGGGEQFF. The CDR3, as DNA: TGTGCCAGCTCACCCCGTCCGGGACTAGGGGGTGGTGAGCAGTTCTTC.

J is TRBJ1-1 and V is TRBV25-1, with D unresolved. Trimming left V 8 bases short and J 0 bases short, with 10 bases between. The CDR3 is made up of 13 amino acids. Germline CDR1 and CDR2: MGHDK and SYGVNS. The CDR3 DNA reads TGTGCCAGCTCCAGGCAGCTGAACACTGAAGCTTTCTTT. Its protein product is CASSRQLNTEAFF.

CDR3 region: CASSWAAGGAAPLHF. The CDR3 DNA reads TGTGCCAGCAGCTGGGCCGCAGGGGGCGCGGCACCCCTCCACTTT. The rearrangement uses TRBV5-6 and TRBJ1-6, with 8 bases matching TRBD1. V lost 3 bases, J lost 11 bases, and 10 bases stayed unmatched. The V gene's germline CDR1 is SGHDT and CDR2 YYEEEE. There are 15 residues in the CDR3.

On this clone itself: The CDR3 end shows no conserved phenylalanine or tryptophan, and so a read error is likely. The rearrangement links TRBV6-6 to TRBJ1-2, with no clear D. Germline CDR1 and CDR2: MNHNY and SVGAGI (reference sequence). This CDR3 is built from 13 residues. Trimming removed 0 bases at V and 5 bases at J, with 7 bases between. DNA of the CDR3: TGTGCCAGCAGTTACTCCCGGACTTATGGCTACACCTCC. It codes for CASSYSRTYGYTS.

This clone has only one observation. CDR3 coding DNA: TGTGCCAGCAGCCAATCGAGCGTGGCGAACACCGGGGAGCTGTTTTTT. It codes for CASSQSSVANTGELFF. The chain combines TRBV4-2 with TRBJ2-2; D is ambiguous. V lost 2 bases and J lost 0, with 10 bases in between. Germline V gives CDR1 LGHNA, CDR2 YNFKEQ. CDR3 size: 16 residues.

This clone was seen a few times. In nucleotides, the CDR3 is TGTGCCAGCAAGGGGTACACCGGGGAGCTGTTTTTT. Its translation is CASKGYTGELFF. The chain carries TRBV2 and TRBJ2-2; a possible D gene is TRBD1 (5 bases). Trimming took 7 bases from V and 3 from J, leaving 6 bases between them. The CDR3 is 12 amino acids. Germline CDR1 is SNHLY and CDR2 is FYNNEI.

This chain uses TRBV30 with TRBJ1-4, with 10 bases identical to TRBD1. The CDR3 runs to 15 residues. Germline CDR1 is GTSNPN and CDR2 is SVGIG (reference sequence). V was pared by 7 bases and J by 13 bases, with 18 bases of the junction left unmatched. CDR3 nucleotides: TGTGCCTCAAACCCGACCGGGACAGGGGTCGAGGGACTGTTTTTT. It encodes CASNPTGTGVEGLFF.

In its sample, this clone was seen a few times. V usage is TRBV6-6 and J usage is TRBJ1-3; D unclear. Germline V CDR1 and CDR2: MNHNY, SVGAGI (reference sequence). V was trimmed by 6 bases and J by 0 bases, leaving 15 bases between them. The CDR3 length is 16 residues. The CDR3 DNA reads TGTGCCAGCAGCCCACGTGTAGTACCCTCTGGAAACACCATATATTTT. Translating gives CASSPRVVPSGNTIYF.

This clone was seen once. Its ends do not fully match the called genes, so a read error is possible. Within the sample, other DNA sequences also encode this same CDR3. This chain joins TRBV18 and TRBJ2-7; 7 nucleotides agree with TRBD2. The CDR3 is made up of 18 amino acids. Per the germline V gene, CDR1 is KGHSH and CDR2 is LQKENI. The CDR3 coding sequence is TGTGCCAGCTCGGGGGGGGTCCTGACAGCATCATTCTCCTACGAGCAATACTTC. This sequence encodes CASSGGVLTASFSYEQYF.

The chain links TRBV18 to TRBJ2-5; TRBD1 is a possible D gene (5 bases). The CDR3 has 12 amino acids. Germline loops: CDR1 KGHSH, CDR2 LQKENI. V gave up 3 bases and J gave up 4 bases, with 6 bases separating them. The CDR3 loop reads CASSPQGETQYF. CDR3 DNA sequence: TGTGCCAGCTCACCTCAGGGAGAGACCCAGTACTTC. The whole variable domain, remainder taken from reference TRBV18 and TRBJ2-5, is NAGVMQNPRHLVRRRGQEARLRCSPMKGHSHVYWYRQLPEEGLKFMVYLQKENIIDESGMPKERFSAEFPKEGPSILRIQQVVRGDSAAYFCASSPQGETQYFGPGTRLLVL.

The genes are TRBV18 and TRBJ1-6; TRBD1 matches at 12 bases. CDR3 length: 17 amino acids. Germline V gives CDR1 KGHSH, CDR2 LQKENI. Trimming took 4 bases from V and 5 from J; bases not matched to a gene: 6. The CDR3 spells CASSLTGTGGHNSPLHF. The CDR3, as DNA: TGTGCCAGCTCACTTACCGGGACAGGGGGCCATAATTCACCCCTCCACTTT.